Described below is a single T cell receptor (beta chain) sequence and its context. What it recognizes is unknown. Generated by immunoSEQ multiplex PCR, the TCRdb table keeps only in-frame clones and is missing some. In the table there are around 180,000 clones, approximately 92% of which are singletons. CDR3 length: 14 residues. Trimming took 8 bases from V and 1 from J; bases not matched to a gene: 5. From germline, CDR1 is LNHNV and CDR2 YYDKDF (reference sequence). The data stem from a study of shared clonotypes between healthy human individuals. Study context: CD4 naive cells filled three plates per donor, CD4 memory three, CD8 naive two and CD8 memory one.

Study results and limitations: Sampling covered nothing but blood. Tissue TCR repertoires likely differ from those found in blood. In having few donors, the study represented limited genetic and exposure-history diversity.

V gene TRBV15 combines with J gene TRBJ2-1, with 7 nucleotides matching TRBD2. Sequenced: naive CD4+ T cells sorted from blood. Subset reported: CD45RA+ positively selected. The source of this sequence is a woman in her 30s in good health. The CDR3: CATREDRSYNEQFF. The CDR3 bases are TGTGCCACCCGGGAGGACCGTTCCTACAATGAGCAGTTCTTC. Based on the CDR3 plus reference TRBV15 and TRBJ2-1, the full variable domain is DAMVIQNPRYQVTQFGKPVTLSCSQTLNHNVMYWYQQKSSQAPKLLFHYYDKDFNNEADTPDNFQSRRPNTSFCFLDIRSPGLGDTAMYLCATREDRSYNEQFFGPGTRLTVL.